This passage covers 4 T cell receptor beta chains from one sample sequenced in a study of control samples from healthy donors and cancer patients. Profiling relied on immunoSEQ multiplex PCR, and the TCRdb table lists in-frame clones only, not all of them. The repertoire holds almost 90,000 clones, with 70% to 90% as singletons. Sequencing was done on a sample of blood. These receptors were collected from a woman in her 40s in good health.

The gene calls are TRBV5-1 and TRBJ2-2; tentative D call: TRBD1 (6 bases). The CDR3 loop spans 14 amino acids. V was shortened by 0 bases and J by 6 bases, with 9 bases between the two germline ends. Germline CDR1 and CDR2: SGHRS and YFSETQ. The CDR3 DNA follows: TGCGCCAGCAGCTTGGGAGGGGGACCCGGGGAGCTGTTTTTT. Amino acid sequence: CASSLGGGPGELFF.

As to this clone: Additional DNA sequences in this sample encode the identical CDR3. The chain is built from TRBV9 and TRBJ1-2, with TRBD1 as a possible D gene (5 bases). The CDR3 covers 14 residues. V dropped 2 bases and J dropped 8 bases, with 16 bases sitting between them. Germline CDR1 and CDR2: SGDLS and YYNGEE. CDR3 in DNA: TGTGCCAGCAGCGTCAGGGCCACTATCGGGGGCTACACCTTC. Amino acid sequence: CASSVRATIGGYTF.

V is TRBV6-6 and J is TRBJ2-3, with D possibly matching TRBD2 (5 bases). The CDR3 totals 13 residues. Germline CDR1 is MNHNY and CDR2 is SVGAGI (reference sequence). V lost 6 bases, J lost 2 bases, and 9 bases lay in between. In nucleotides, the CDR3 is TGTGCCAGCAGGAAGCGGCCCACAGATACGCAGTATTTT. Translated, it gives CASRKRPTDTQYF.

The rearrangement uses TRBV6-4 and TRBJ1-2; 9 bases agree with TRBD1. The J segment lost 5 bases and the V segment lost 7 bases, leaving 8 bases of the junction unmatched. The CDR3 contains 14 residues. Per the germline V gene, CDR1 is MRHNA and CDR2 is SNTAGT. The CDR3: CASKATGGSYGYTF. The CDR3, as DNA: TGTGCCAGCAAAGCTACAGGGGGCTCTTATGGCTACACCTTC.